These T cell receptor beta chains were read from a single sample in a study of a mutant IDH1 vaccine in newly diagnosed glioma. Data came from immunoSEQ multiplex PCR; TCRdb stores just in-frame clones and leaves some out. Here the sample spans some 60,000 clones, more than 80% being singletons. No cognate antigen is known for these TCRs. The input for sequencing was PBMCs, taken from a glioma patient whose treatment included an IDH1 peptide vaccine. All receptors come from a man under 40 with glioma. Both conserved end residues are part of each CDR3. Each record gives: D gene, CDR3 length, clone size, V gene, J gene, CDR3 DNA, CDR3 protein. D genes are given only for firm matches. Clone size is stated in some rows and not others, as once, few, many or a class when expanded.

>TRBD1|15|-|TRBV28|TRBJ1-1
TGTGCCAGCAGACCAGAACAGGGGCGTAACACTGAAGCTTTCTTT
CASRPEQGRNTEAFF
>-|17|-|TRBV11-2|TRBJ1-4
TGTGCCAGCACCAAAAAGAGGGGCGTGAGTGGGGATGAAAAACTGTTTTTT
CASTKKRGVSGDEKLFF
>-|16|-|TRBV29-1|TRBJ2-2
TGCAGCGTCGGACCTCCGGGACGGATGAACACCGGGGAGCTGTTTTTT
CSVGPPGRMNTGELFF
>-|15|once|TRBV6-1|TRBJ1-1
TGTGCCAGCAGTGACAGAAGGTTAAAGAACACTGAAGCTTTCTTT
CASSDRRLKNTEAFF
>-|16|few|TRBV5-1|TRBJ1-1
TGCGCCAGCAGCTTGAATGTAGTTCGGGCGGGCACTGAAGCTTTCTTT
CASSLNVVRAGTEAFF
>-|12|-|TRBV29-1|TRBJ1-2
TGCAGCGTTGTAGGGGCTAACTATGGCTACACCTTC
CSVVGANYGYTF
>-|16|-|TRBV5-1|TRBJ2-1
TGCGCCAGCAGCCCGAGACCGTTGAGCTCCTACAATGAGCAGTTCTTC
CASSPRPLSSYNEQFF
>-|15|few|TRBV14|TRBJ1-1
TGTGCCAGCAGCCAAGCTGGAGGAACCGTCACTGAAGCTTTCTTT
CASSQAGGTVTEAFF
>-|13|-|TRBV30|TRBJ1-5
TGTGCCTGGGGCTTGGACCGCAATCAGCCCCAGCATTTT
CAWGLDRNQPQHF
>-|14|-|TRBV6-5|TRBJ1-2
TGTGCCAGCAGTGAGAGGACAGATAACTATGGCTACACCTTC
CASSERTDNYGYTF
>TRBD1|15|-|TRBV28|TRBJ2-2
TGTGCCAGCAGTTTACAGGGGGCGAACACCGGGGAGCTGTTTTTT
CASSLQGANTGELFF
>-|14|-|TRBV11-1|TRBJ2-2
TGTGCCAGCAGCTTACAAGCGAACACCGGGGAGCTGTTTTTT
CASSLQANTGELFF
>-|11|-|TRBV28|TRBJ1-2
TGTGCCAGCAGTTTACAGGGCGGCTACACCTTC
CASSLQGGYTF
>-|14|-|TRBV4-3|TRBJ2-1
TGCGCCAGCAGCCAAGCCTTCCGGGAGAATGAGCAGTTCTTC
CASSQAFRENEQFF
>TRBD2|16|-|TRBV4-3|TRBJ2-1
TGCGCCAGCAGCCAAGATCGGGGACTAGGGGGCAATGAGCAGTTCTTC
CASSQDRGLGGNEQFF
>TRBD1|17|-|TRBV5-6|TRBJ2-2
TGTGCCAGCAGCTACCGGGACAGGGTTCCGGACACCGGGGAGCTGTTTTTT
CASSYRDRVPDTGELFF
>TRBD2|14|-|TRBV19|TRBJ2-3
TGTGCCAGTAGTAGAGGACTAGCGGGCCTCGCGGTGTATTTT
CASSRGLAGLAVYF
>-|14|-|TRBV30|TRBJ1-2
TGTGCCTGGAGGGTCTCGGGGGTAAACTATGGCTACACCTTC
CAWRVSGVNYGYTF
>TRBD1|17|once|TRBV5-5|TRBJ2-3
TGTGCCAGCAGCCCCCTAAGGGTGACAGGGGGCCAAGATACGCAGTATTTT
CASSPLRVTGGQDTQYF
>-|14|-|TRBV6-5|TRBJ2-7
TGTGCCAGCAGTTATTCCGGGACACCCTACGAGCAGTACTTC
CASSYSGTPYEQYF
>-|15|-|TRBV6-1|TRBJ1-1
TGTGCCAGCAGTGAAGTGCCCAGCCTGAACACTGAAGCTTTCTTT
CASSEVPSLNTEAFF
>TRBD1|14|once|TRBV27|TRBJ1-1
TGTGCCAGCAGTTTGGACAGGGGTAACACTGAAGCTTTCTTT
CASSLDRGNTEAFF
>TRBD1|15|-|TRBV2|TRBJ2-1
TGTGCCAGCGTGGGACAGGGTAGAACCTACAATGAGCAGTTCTTC
CASVGQGRTYNEQFF
>-|16|-|TRBV18|TRBJ2-6
TGTGCCAGCTCACCAGTGACCACGCGTGGGGCCAACGTCCTGACTTTC
CASSPVTTRGANVLTF
>-|15|-|TRBV5-6|TRBJ1-6
TGTGCCAGCAGCCCCGGGGGGGGGAATAATTCACCCCTCCACTTT
CASSPGGGNNSPLHF
>-|15|-|TRBV2|TRBJ1-1
TGTGCCAGCATCTGGCGGGCCGATGTGGACACTGAAGCTTTCTTT
CASIWRADVDTEAFF
>-|17|-|TRBV28|TRBJ2-5
TGTGCCAGCAGTTTATGGGCCCAGGAAGGGGTGGGGGAGACCCAGTACTTC
CASSLWAQEGVGETQYF
>-|13|-|TRBV5-5|TRBJ2-7
TGTGCCAGCAGCCCCACACCCTCCTACGAGCAGTACTTC
CASSPTPSYEQYF
>TRBD2|13|-|TRBV13|TRBJ2-7
TGTGCCAGCAGTCAAGCGGGGGTTTACGAGCAGTACTTC
CASSQAGVYEQYF
>-|12|-|TRBV30|TRBJ2-7
TGTGCCACTACTACACTACTGTACGAGCAGTACTTC
CATTTLLYEQYF
>TRBD1|14|few|TRBV28|TRBJ1-4
TGTGCCAGCAGTGTCACAGGGGGCGATGAAAAACTGTTTTTT
CASSVTGGDEKLFF
>-|15|-|TRBV7-9|TRBJ1-2
TGTGCCAGCAGCTTAGCGGGCGCGGTGATCTATGGCTACACCTTC
CASSLAGAVIYGYTF
>-|13|-|TRBV5-1|TRBJ2-7
TGCGCCAGCAGTTTGCGGTTCTCCTACGAGCAGTACTTC
CASSLRFSYEQYF
>-|15|-|TRBV5-4|TRBJ2-7
TGTGCCAGCAGCTTGGGCGGCAGGGGGGACTACGAGCAGTACTTC
CASSLGGRGDYEQYF
>-|15|-|TRBV5-1|TRBJ2-4
TGCGCCAGCAGCTTGGACGGACTAGCCAAAAACATTCAGTACTTC
CASSLDGLAKNIQYF
>TRBD2|16|-|TRBV19|TRBJ2-1
TGTGCCAGTAGCATTAGCGGGAGCCCCGCGTACAATGAGCAGTTCTTC
CASSISGSPAYNEQFF
>-|14|-|TRBV21-1|TRBJ2-1
TGTGCCAGCAGCAAGGGACCCCCTGGCAATGAGCAGTTCTTC
CASSKGPPGNEQFF
>-|15|-|TRBV7-2|TRBJ1-1
TGTGCCAGCAGCCCAAGACAGAAGTGGGACACTGAAGCTTTCTTT
CASSPRQKWDTEAFF